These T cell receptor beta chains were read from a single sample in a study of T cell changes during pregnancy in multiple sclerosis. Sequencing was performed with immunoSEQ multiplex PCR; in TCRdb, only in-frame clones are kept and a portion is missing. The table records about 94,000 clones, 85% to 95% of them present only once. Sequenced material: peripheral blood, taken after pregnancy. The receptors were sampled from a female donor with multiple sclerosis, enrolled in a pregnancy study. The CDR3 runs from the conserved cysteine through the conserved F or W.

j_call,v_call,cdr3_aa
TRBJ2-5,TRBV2,CASRGFEDGSRETQYF
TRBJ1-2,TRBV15,CATSRDYNTQVYGYTF
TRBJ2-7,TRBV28,CASRGHGLVYEQYF
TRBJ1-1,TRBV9,CASSVVPGTEAFF
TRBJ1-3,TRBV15,CATPPGSSGNTIYF
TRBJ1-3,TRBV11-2,CASSPRRTGGSGNTIYF
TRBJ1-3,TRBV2,CASRPGTADSGNTIYF
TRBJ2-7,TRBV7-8,CASSLNRVLSYEQYF
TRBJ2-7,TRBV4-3,CASSQELDRGTYEQYF
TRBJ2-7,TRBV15,CATSRGRGHYEQYF
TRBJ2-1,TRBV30,CAWSVSPQWASGLSYNEQFF
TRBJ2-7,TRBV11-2,CASASGTSGSLEQYF
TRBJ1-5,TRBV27,CASSFSGGNQPQHF
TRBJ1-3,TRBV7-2,CASSLLGQGVSSGNTIYF
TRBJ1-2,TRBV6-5,CASRRDRWGNYGYTF
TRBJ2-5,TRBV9,CASSVGTGAGTQYF
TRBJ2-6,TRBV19,CASKPPRGTSGANVLTF
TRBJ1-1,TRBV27,CASSSTGGGRRTEAFF
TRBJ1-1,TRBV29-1,CSVPRGTGFTEAFF
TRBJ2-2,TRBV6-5,CASSYRQPNTGELFF
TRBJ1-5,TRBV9,CASSPRPGKNSNQPQHF
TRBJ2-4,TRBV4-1,CASSQPGTSGILAKNIQYF
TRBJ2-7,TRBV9,CASSMTGGAIYEQYF
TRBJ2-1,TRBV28,CASSLPGYNEQFF
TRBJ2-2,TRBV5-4,CASSLWGGAGELFF
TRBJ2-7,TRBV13,CASSADTSYEQYF
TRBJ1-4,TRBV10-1,CASKEDRVSEKLFF
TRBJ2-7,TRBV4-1,CASSPPRRPYEQYF
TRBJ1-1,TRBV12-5,CASGFTWGETSEAFF
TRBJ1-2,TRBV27,CASTGTGVHNYGYTF
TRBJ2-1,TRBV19,CASSPGLANHEQFF
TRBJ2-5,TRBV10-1,CASSESTSGQETQYF
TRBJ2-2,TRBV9,CASSVGTGLPGELFF
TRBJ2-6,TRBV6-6,CASSYTEYSGANVLTF
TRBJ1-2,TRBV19,CASSNLQGGGYTF
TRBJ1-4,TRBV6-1,CASSEANAKLFF
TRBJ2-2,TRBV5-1,CASSRPGQGTGELFF
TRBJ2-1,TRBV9,CASSVGLADWYNEQFF
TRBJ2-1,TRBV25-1,CASRDRGYNEQFF
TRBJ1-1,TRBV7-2,CASSLGLRGTEAFF
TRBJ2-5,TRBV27,CASSAIKAGEGDF
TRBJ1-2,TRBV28,CAMGTGRNRYTF
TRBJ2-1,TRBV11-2,CASSSPDPSGPRVEQFF
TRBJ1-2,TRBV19,CASTYDRYGYTF
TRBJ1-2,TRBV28,CASSSDYGYTF
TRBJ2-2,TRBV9,CASRGATGELFF